This TCR beta chain was recovered during a study of regulatory T cells in long-lasting Graves disease. General study results and limits: Patients with persistent disease shared 2,900 or so public clonotypes, outpacing the 900 to 1,000 shared by new patients.

HTBI primers from iRepertoire and Arm-PCR of CDR3 regions yielded the TCR beta libraries. TCRdb ran MiXCR on the multiplex PCR reads and lists one entry per CDR3 protein. The sample gives 500,000 or so distinct CDR3 sequences, about 17% of which show up once; 12% is in the top ten. As for time point: newly diagnosed GD, antithyroid drugs for less than 3 months. TCR sequences were obtained from RNA taken from PBMCs. Worth noting for this clonotype: Its antigen remains unknown.

The same specimen was also included in a second study, on T cells in Graves' hyperthyroidism and ophthalmopathy.

Here the sequenced sample was peripheral blood mononuclear cells (PBMCs), taken at new diagnosis, from a patient treated with antithyroid drugs. The receptor's source is a man aged 35-49 years with Graves disease.

CDR3 sequence reads: CASSPPNSGELFF. The CDR3 nucleotides are TGTGCCAGCTCACCACCTAACTCCGGGGAGCTGTTTTTT. This chain uses TRBV18 with TRBJ2-2; D remains unclear. This CDR3 comprises 13 residues. The germline gives CDR1 KGHSH, CDR2 LQKENI. Trimming stripped 0 bases from V and 6 bases from J, with 5 bases between. The whole variable domain, remainder taken from reference TRBV18 and TRBJ2-2, is NAGVMQNPRHLVRRRGQEARLRCSPMKGHSHVYWYRQLPEEGLKFMVYLQKENIIDESGMPKERFSAEFPKEGPSILRIQQVVRGDSAAYFCASSPPNSGELFFGEGSRLTVL.